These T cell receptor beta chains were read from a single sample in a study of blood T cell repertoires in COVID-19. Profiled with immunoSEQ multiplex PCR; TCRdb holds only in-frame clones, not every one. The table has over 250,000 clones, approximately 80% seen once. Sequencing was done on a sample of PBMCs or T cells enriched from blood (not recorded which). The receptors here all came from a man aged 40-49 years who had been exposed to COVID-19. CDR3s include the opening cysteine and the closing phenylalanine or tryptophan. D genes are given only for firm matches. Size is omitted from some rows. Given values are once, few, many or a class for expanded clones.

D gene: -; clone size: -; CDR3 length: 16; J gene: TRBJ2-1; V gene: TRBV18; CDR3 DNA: TGTGCCAGCTCACCCCCTCGGGGAGGCTCCTACAATGAGCAGTTCTTC; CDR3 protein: CASSPPRGGSYNEQFF
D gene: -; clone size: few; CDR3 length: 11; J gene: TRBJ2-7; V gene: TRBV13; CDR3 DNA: TGTGCCAGCAGCTTTATCCGCGAGCAGTACTTC; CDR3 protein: CASSFIREQYF
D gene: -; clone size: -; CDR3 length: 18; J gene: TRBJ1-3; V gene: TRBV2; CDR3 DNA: TGTGCCAGCAGTGAAGCCTTCAAAGGAGTACTCTCTGGAAACACCATATATTTT; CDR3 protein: CASSEAFKGVLSGNTIYF
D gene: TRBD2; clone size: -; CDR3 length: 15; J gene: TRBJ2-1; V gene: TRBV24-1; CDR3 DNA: TGTGCCACCAGACCGGGACTAGCGGGAGGTGTTGAGCAGTTCTTC; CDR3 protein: CATRPGLAGGVEQFF
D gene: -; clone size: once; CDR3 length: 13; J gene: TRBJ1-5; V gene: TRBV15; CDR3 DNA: TGTGCCACCAGCAGAGAAAGAGGGCAGCCCCAGCATTTT; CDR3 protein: CATSRERGQPQHF
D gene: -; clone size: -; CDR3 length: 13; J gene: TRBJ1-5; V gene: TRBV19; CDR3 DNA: TGTGCCAGTAGGGAGGGATCGGCGGGGCCCCAGCATTTT; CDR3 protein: CASREGSAGPQHF
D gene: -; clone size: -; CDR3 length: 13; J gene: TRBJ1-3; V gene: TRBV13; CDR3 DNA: TGTGCCAGCACTGCAGGGGTGACTGGCACCATATATTTT; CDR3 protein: CASTAGVTGTIYF
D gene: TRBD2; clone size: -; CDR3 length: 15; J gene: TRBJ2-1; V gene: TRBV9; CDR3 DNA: TGTGCCAGCAGCCCCCGGGACTACCTCGACAATGAGCAGTTCTTC; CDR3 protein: CASSPRDYLDNEQFF
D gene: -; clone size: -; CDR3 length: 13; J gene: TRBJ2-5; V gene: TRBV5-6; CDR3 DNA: TGTGCCAGCAGCTTCCGGGGTAGGGAGACCCAGTACTTC; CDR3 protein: CASSFRGRETQYF
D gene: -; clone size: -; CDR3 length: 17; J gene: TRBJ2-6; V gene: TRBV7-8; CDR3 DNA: TGTGCCAGCAGCCTCCCACTACGACTAGCTGGGGCCAACGTCCTGACTTTC; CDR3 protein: CASSLPLRLAGANVLTF
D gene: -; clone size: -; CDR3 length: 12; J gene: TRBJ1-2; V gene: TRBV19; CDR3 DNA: TGTGCCAGTAGTATAGAAACATATGGCTACACCTTC; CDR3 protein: CASSIETYGYTF
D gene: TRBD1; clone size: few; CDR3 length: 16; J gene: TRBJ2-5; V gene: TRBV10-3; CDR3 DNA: TGTGCCATCAGTGATCCTCACAGGGGCCCCGGAGAGACCCAGTACTTC; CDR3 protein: CAISDPHRGPGETQYF
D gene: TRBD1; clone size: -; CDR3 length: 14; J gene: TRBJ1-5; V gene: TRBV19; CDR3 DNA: TGTGCCAGTAGTACCGGACAGGTTTATCAGCCCCAGCATTTT; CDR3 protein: CASSTGQVYQPQHF
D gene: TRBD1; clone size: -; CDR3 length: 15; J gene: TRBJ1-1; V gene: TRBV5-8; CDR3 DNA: TGTGCCAGCAGCTTGGGACAGGGGTTGGGCACTGAAGCTTTCTTT; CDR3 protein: CASSLGQGLGTEAFF
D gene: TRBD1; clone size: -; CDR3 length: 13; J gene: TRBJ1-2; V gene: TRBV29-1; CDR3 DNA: TGCAGCGCCGAGGACAGGGGGAGTTATGGCTACACCTTC; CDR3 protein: CSAEDRGSYGYTF
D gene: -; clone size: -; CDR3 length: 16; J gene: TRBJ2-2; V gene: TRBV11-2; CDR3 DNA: TGTGCCAGCAGCTTAGCTGGGAGAGAGAACACCGGGGAGCTGTTTTTT; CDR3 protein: CASSLAGRENTGELFF
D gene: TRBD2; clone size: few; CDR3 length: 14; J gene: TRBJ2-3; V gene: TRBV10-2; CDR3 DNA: TGCGCCAGCAGTGCAGGCGGGAGAATAGATACGCAGTATTTT; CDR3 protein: CASSAGGRIDTQYF
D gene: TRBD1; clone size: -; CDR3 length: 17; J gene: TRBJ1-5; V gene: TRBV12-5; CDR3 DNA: TGTGCTAGTGGTTTGGGGACACAGGGGGCAAGCAATCAGCCCCAGCATTTT; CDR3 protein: CASGLGTQGASNQPQHF
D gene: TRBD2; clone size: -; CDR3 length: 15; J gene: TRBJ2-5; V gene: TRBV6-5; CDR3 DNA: TGTGCCAGCAGCCGACTAGCGGGAGATCGGGAGACCCAGTACTTC; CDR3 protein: CASSRLAGDRETQYF
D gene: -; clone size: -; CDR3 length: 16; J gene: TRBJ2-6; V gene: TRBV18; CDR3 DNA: TGTGCCAGCTCACCCCGCTTTGAGTATGGGGCCAACGTCCTGACTTTC; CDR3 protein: CASSPRFEYGANVLTF
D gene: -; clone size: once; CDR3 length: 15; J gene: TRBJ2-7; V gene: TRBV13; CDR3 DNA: TGTGCCAGCAGCCCCGACGGCAGGAGAGGGTACGAGCAGTACTTC; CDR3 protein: CASSPDGRRGYEQYF
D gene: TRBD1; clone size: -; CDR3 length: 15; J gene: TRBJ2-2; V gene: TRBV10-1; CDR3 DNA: TGCGCCAGCGTAAGACAGGGTGGCAACACCGGGGAGCTGTTTTTT; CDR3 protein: CASVRQGGNTGELFF
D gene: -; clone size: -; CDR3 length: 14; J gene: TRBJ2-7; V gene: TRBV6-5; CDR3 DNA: TGTGCCAGCCTTCGGGGGACGATCTCCTACGAGCAGTACTTC; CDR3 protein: CASLRGTISYEQYF
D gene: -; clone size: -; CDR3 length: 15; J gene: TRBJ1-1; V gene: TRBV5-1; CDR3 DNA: TGCGCCAGCAGCTTGGACGGGGGGCGGGGTACTGAAGCTTTCTTT; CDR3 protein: CASSLDGGRGTEAFF
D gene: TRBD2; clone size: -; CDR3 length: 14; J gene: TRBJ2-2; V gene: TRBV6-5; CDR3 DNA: TGTGCCAGCCGAGGCCAGGCGGGAGGCGGGGAGCTGTTTTTT; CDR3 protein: CASRGQAGGGELFF
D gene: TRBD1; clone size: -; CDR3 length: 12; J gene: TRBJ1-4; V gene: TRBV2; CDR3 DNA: TGTGCCAGCAGAGACGACAGGGAAGGACTGTTTTTT; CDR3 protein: CASRDDREGLFF
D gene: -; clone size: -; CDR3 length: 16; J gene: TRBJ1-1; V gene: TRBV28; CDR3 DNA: TGTGCCAGCAGTCAGCCCTTCGGGGGAGGGCACACTGAAGCTTTCTTT; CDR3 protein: CASSQPFGGGHTEAFF
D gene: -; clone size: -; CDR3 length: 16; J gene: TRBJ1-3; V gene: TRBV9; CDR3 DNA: TGTGCCAGCAGCCCCCAAGGGGCAGGGGTAGGAAACACCATATATTTT; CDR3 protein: CASSPQGAGVGNTIYF
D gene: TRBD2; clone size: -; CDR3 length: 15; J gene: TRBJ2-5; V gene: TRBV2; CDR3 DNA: TGTGCCAGCAGTGAGGTCCTAGCGGGTAAAGAGACCCAGTACTTC; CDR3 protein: CASSEVLAGKETQYF
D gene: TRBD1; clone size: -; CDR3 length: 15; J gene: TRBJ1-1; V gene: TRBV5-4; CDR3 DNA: TGTGCCAGCAGCTTTTCGGTGGGGGACAGGGGGGCAGCTTTCTTT; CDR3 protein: CASSFSVGDRGAAFF
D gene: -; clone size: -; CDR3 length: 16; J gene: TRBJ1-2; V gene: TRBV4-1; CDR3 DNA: TGCGCCAGCAGCCAAGAAGGGGACGAACCCAGGGGTGGCTACACCTTC; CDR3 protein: CASSQEGDEPRGGYTF
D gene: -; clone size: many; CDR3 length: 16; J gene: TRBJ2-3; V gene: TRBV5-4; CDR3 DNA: TGTGCCAGCAACTCAGCTCCGGGACTGGTTACAGATACGCAGTATTTT; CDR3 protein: CASNSAPGLVTDTQYF
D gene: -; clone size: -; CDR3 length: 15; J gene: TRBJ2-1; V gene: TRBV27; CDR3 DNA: TGTGCCAGCAGTTTATGGGCAGCCGGTAGGAATGAGCAGTTCTTC; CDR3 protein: CASSLWAAGRNEQFF
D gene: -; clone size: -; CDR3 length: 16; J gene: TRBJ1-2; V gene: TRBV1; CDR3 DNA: TGCACCAGCAGCCAAGTCGCTGGACAGGGGGCGGGCGGCTACACCTTC; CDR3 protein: CTSSQVAGQGAGGYTF
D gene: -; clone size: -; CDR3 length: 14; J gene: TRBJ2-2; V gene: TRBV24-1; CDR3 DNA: TGTGCCACCAGTGGAGGCCCAGGGGCCGGGGAGCTGTTTTTT; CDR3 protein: CATSGGPGAGELFF
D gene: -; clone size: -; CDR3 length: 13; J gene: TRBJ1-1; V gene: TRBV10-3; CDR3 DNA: TGTGCCAGCGCCCCCCGTCCTGAAGCTGAAGCTTTCTTT; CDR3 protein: CASAPRPEAEAFF
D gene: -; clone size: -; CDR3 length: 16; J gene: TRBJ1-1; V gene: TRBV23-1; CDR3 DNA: TGCGCCAGCAGCCTACCTCCCCAGGGAATGAACACTGAAGCTTTCTTT; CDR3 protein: CASSLPPQGMNTEAFF
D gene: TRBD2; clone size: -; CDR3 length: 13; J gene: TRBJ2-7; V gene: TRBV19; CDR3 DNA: TGTGCCAGTAGGCCTAGCGGATCCTACGAGCAGTACTTC; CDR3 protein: CASRPSGSYEQYF
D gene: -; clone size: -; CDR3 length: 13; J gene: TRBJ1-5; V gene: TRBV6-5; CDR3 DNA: TGTGCCGGTAGACGGGCGAGCGGGCAGCCCCAGCATTTT; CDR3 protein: CAGRRASGQPQHF
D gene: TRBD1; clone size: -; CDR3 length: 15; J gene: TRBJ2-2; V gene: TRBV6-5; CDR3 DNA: TGTGCCAGCAGTTATTCGGGACAGTCAACCGGGGAGCTGTTTTTT; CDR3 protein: CASSYSGQSTGELFF
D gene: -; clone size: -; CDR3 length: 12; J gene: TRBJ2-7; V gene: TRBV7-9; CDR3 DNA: TGTGCCAGCAGCCCCCGTACCTACGAGCAGTACTTC; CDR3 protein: CASSPRTYEQYF
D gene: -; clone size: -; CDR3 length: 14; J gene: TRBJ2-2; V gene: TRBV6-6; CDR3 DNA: TGTGCCAGCAGAAGGACAGAAAAGACCGGGGAGCTGTTTTTT; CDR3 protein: CASRRTEKTGELFF
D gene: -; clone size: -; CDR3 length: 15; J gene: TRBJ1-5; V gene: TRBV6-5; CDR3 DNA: TGTGCCAGCAGGATGACAGGAATAGACAATCAGCCCCAGCATTTT; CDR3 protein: CASRMTGIDNQPQHF
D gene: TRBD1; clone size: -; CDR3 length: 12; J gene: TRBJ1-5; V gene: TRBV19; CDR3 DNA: TGTGCCACCAAGACAGGGGGCGAGCCCCAGCATTTT; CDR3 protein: CATKTGGEPQHF
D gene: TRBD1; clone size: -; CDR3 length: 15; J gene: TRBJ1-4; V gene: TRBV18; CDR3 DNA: TGTGCCAGCTCATCGACTGGACAGGGGACCGAAAAACTGTTTTTT; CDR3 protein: CASSSTGQGTEKLFF
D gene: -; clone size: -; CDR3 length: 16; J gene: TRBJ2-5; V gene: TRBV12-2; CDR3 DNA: TGTGCAAGTCGCACCTCCCGGGGGGGGGATAAAGAGACCCAGTACTTC; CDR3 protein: CASRTSRGGDKETQYF